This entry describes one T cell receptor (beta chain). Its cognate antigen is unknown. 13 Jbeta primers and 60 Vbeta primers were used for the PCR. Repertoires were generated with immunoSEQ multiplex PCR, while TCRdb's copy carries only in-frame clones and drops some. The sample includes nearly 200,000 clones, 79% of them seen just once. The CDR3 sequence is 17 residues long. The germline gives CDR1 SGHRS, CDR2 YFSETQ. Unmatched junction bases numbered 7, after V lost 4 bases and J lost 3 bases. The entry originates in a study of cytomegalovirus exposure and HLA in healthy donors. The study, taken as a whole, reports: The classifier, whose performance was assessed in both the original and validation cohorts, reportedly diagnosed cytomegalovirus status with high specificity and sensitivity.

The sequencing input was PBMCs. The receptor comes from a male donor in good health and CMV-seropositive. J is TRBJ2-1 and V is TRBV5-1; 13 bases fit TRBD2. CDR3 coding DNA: TGCGCCAGCAGCAAGGGGACTAGCGGGGCCGACTACAATGAGCAGTTCTTC. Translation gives CASSKGTSGADYNEQFF.